The present TCR beta chain was sequenced within a study of OX40 agonist ivuxolimab in advanced cancers. Some clones are missing from TCRdb's copy, which holds only in-frame ones; the method was immunoSEQ multiplex PCR. The top ten hold 4.5% to 5.5% of the sample, which has 53,000 or so clones, 84% seen once. Germline V gene sequence: CDR1 WSHSY, CDR2 SAAADI. This CDR3 is 13 amino acids long. After removal of 0 bases from V and 15 bases from J, the junction contained 8 bases not matched to a gene. The sequenced sample was CD4+ or CD8+ T cells sorted from blood, obtained in a trial of the OX40 agonist ivuxolimab. This chain connects TRBV10-2 to TRBJ2-1; TRBD1 matches 7 bases. The origin of this receptor is an adult with an advanced solid tumor such as melanoma, head and neck, liver or kidney cancer. The CDR3 is CASSESTGTQWFF. The CDR3 bases are TGCGCCAGCAGTGAGTCGACAGGGACCCAATGGTTCTTC.